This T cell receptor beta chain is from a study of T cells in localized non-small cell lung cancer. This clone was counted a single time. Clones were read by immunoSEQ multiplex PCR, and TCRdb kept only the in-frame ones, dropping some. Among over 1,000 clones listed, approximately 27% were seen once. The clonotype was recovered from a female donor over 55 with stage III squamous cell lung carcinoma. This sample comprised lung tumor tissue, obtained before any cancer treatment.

Written as DNA, the CDR3 is TGCAGCGTCAGACAGGGGGAACTCTCCTACGAGCAGTACTTC. This encodes CSVRQGELSYEQYF. This chain connects TRBV29-1 to TRBJ2-7, with 9 bases matching TRBD1. V was pared by 6 bases and J by 0 bases, with 6 bases of the junction left unmatched. The germline CDR1 and CDR2 sequences are SQVTM and ANQGSEA. The CDR3 contains 14 residues.